What follows is one T cell receptor beta chain and its context. Its antigen is not identified. Caucasian, healthy and from Russia, the donors were aged between 6 and 90. The data were taken from a study of blood T cells in healthy people across ages. Through a sample-barcoded 5' primer and a J-beta primer mix, a second PCR was run for 7 to 11 cycles. Each CDR3 protein is one row after TCRdb ran MiXCR on the 5' RACE reads. Here the sample spans 700,000 to 850,000 distinct CDR3 sequences, about 34% being singletons. CDR1 is SGHRS, CDR2 YFSETQ, per germline. This CDR3 is 14 amino acids long. Trimming shortened V by 2 bases and J by 11 bases, and 19 bases separated the two germline ends. Study-level points and caveats: The study could not conclusively compare naive and antigen-experienced cells, given its unsorted PBMCs. Measured against age, TCR beta diversity per million T cells decreased in a roughly linear manner.

This sequence was found in a young man in good health. V usage is TRBV5-1 and J usage is TRBJ2-5; D is unresolved. The sequencing input was blood. This chain's CDR3 is CASSLLQSHNEQYF. CDR3 in DNA: TGCGCCAGCAGCTTACTGCAAAGCCACAATGAGCAGTACTTC.